Detailed here is one T cell receptor (beta chain). This clonotype was picked up a small number of times. No antigen is known for it. Per-base quality was not reported, and no clone a single base away is much larger than it. The data originate from a study of T-cell memory formation after mild COVID-19 (dated by TCRdb to about 2021). Regarding the research as a whole: Most TCR sequence clusters were specific to one of the two donors. T-cell clones expanding and contracting after mild COVID-19 in two donors were tracked by longitudinal TCRalpha and TCRbeta repertoire sequencing. Two young, previously healthy adult volunteers made up the cohort, one male and one female.

For sequencing, an Illumina NovaSeq 6000 was employed. cDNA libraries for TCRalpha and TCRbeta were prepared by 5'RACE using constant-segment primers, with sample barcodes and unique molecular identifiers added. Trizol reagent was used to extract RNA from every sample. The libraries were amplified in two PCR steps, and the second step added a second sample barcode and Illumina TruSeq adapters. Libraries were sequenced on an Illumina NovaSeq with 2 x 150 bp paired-end reads. Turning to the authors' computational methods: The reads were demultiplexed and collapsed into UMI-guided consensus sequences using migec v1.2.7. Using mixcr v2.1.11, UMI consensuses were aligned to TRA and TRB V and J templates and then assembled into clonotypes. A clonotype was counted as expanded or contracted only when both edgeR and NoisET called the clonotype significant, with the noise models trained on biological replicates. For edgeR calls, the cutoffs were a false discovery rate-adjusted p below 0.01 and a log2 fold-change threshold of 1. As an exploratory analysis of dynamics, PCA with hierarchical clustering was applied to max-normalized trajectories of the 1000 most abundant clonotypes. The CD4 or CD8 phenotype of responding clones was assigned using the separately sequenced CD4+ and CD8+ repertoires. TCRdb itself trimmed the public reads at Q25 with fastp, ran MiXCR and retained productive beta chains. A single entry per CDR3 protein holds the most common genes and DNA from its merged rows. None of the V and J calls come from the authors' own analysis; TCRdb made them. This sample gives some 300,000 distinct CDR3 sequences in total; roughly 20% of them show up just once. The top ten constitute around 20% of the sample.

Here is what the overall study found, with its caveats: Contracting CD4+ clones appeared mostly in the CM and EM memory subsets, whereas CD8+ clones were enriched in EMRA. Some responding clones were detected in pre-infection memory, suggesting pre-existing cross-reactive memory T cells joined the SARS-CoV-2 response. From day 15 to 85, contracting clones showed balanced CD4/CD8 phenotypes, whereas a second wave of clones that expanded from day 15 to 37 leaned towards CD4+. SARS-CoV-2 specificity was not confirmed for the second-wave clones peaking on day 37. Only a couple of mild cases were covered by the study, and larger cohorts that include severe cases with pre-infection samples were considered necessary.

The germline V gene provides CDR1 SGDLS and CDR2 YYNGEE. Its CDR3 holds 12 amino acids, cysteine through phenylalanine. Solely the CDR3 DNA is kept, with 36 bases framed from the first base. V was cut back by 0 bases and J by 6 bases, leaving a gap of 7 bases between them. PBMCs were isolated by Ficoll-Paque density gradient centrifugation. The V and J segments used are TRBV9 and TRBJ2-7; the D gene lacks a confident call. The TCR sequence derives from a man between 18 and 35 years old who had mild COVID-19 (a few samples of this study predate the infection). The sample titles of this study are shuffled in the database, so cell type and time point are left out; the donor was told from shared clones. Sequenced: PBMCs or a T cell subset sorted from them (not recorded which). The nucleotide sequence is TGTGCCAGCAGCGTAGCTTTGGGCGAGCAGTACTTC. Its translation is CASSVALGEQYF.